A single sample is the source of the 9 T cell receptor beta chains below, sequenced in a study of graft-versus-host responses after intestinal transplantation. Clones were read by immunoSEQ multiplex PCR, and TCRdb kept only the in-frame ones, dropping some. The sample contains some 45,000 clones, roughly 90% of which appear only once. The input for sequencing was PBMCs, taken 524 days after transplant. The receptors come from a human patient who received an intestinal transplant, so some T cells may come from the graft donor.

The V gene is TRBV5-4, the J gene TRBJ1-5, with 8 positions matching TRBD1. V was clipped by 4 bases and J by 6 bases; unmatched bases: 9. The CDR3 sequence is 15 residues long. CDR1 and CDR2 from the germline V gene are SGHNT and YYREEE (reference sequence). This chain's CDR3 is CASSVDRGRGQPQHF. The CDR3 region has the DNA TGTGCCAGCAGCGTAGACAGGGGAAGGGGTCAGCCCCAGCATTTT.

CDR3 region: CASSRGLAGSSSGYEQYF. The CDR3 DNA reads TGTGCCAGCAGCCGGGGACTAGCGGGATCCAGCAGCGGCTACGAGCAGTACTTC. The chain has TRBV7-2 and TRBJ2-7, with 13 bases identical to TRBD2. The V segment lost 5 bases and the J segment 3 bases; nucleotides outside the gene matches: 13. Germline values: CDR1 SGHTA, CDR2 FQGNSA. The CDR3 loop spans 18 amino acids.

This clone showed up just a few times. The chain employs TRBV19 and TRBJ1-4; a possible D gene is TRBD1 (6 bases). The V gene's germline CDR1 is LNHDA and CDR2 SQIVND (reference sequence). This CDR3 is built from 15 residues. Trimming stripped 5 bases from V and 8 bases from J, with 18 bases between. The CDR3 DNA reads TGTGCCAGTAGTGGCCAAGAGACAGGACGGGAAAAACTGTTTTTT. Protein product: CASSGQETGREKLFF.

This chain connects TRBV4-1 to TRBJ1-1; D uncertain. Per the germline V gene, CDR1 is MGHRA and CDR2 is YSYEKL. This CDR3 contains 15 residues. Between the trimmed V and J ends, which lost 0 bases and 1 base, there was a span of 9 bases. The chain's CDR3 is CASSQDSRRNTEAFF. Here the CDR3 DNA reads TGCGCCAGCAGCCAAGATTCCAGGAGGAACACTGAAGCTTTCTTT.

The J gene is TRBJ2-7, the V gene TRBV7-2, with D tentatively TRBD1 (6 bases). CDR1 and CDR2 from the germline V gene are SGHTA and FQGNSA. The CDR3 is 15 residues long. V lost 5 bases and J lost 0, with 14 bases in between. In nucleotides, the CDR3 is TGTGCCAGCAGCCACTGGACAGCGACCTCCTACGAGCAGTACTTC. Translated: CASSHWTATSYEQYF.

CDR3 nucleotides: TGCGCCAGCAGCCCCGGGACTAGCGGAGGCTACAATGAGCAGTTCTTC. Its protein is CASSPGTSGGYNEQFF. V and J are TRBV4-3 and TRBJ2-1, with 11 bases aligning to TRBD2. Germline V gives CDR1 LGHNA, CDR2 YSLEER. The trim removed 4 bases at V and 3 bases at J, leaving 5 bases unmatched. CDR3 size: 16 residues.

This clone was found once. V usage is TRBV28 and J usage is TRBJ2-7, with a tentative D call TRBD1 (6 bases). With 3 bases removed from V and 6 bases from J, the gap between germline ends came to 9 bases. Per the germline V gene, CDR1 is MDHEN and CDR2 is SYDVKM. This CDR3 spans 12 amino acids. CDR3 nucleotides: TGTGCCAGCAGTTTCGACAGGCTCGAGCAGTACTTC. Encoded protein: CASSFDRLEQYF.

CDR3 sequence: CASSFTGNWAKNIQYF. The CDR3 DNA reads as TGTGCCAGCAGCTTCACTGGAAACTGGGCCAAAAACATTCAGTACTTC. The chain combines TRBV11-1 with TRBJ2-4, with D hard to call. Germline loops: CDR1 SGHAT, CDR2 FQDESV (reference sequence). V lost 3 bases to trimming and J lost 1 base, with 13 bases between them. The length of the CDR3 is 16 residues. Filled out from reference TRBV11-1 and TRBJ2-4, the complete variable domain reads EAEVAQSPRYKITEKSQAVAFWCDPISGHATLYWYRQILGQGPELLVQFQDESVVDDSQLPKDRFSAERLKGVDSTLKIQPAELGDSAMYLCASSFTGNWAKNIQYFGAGTRLSVL.

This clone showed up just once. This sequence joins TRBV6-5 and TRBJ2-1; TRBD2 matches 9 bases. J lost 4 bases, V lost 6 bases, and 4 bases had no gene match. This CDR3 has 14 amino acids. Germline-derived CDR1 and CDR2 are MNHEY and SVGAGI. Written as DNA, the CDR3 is TGTGCCAGCAGCCTAGCGGGACGTTACAATGAGCAGTTCTTC. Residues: CASSLAGRYNEQFF.